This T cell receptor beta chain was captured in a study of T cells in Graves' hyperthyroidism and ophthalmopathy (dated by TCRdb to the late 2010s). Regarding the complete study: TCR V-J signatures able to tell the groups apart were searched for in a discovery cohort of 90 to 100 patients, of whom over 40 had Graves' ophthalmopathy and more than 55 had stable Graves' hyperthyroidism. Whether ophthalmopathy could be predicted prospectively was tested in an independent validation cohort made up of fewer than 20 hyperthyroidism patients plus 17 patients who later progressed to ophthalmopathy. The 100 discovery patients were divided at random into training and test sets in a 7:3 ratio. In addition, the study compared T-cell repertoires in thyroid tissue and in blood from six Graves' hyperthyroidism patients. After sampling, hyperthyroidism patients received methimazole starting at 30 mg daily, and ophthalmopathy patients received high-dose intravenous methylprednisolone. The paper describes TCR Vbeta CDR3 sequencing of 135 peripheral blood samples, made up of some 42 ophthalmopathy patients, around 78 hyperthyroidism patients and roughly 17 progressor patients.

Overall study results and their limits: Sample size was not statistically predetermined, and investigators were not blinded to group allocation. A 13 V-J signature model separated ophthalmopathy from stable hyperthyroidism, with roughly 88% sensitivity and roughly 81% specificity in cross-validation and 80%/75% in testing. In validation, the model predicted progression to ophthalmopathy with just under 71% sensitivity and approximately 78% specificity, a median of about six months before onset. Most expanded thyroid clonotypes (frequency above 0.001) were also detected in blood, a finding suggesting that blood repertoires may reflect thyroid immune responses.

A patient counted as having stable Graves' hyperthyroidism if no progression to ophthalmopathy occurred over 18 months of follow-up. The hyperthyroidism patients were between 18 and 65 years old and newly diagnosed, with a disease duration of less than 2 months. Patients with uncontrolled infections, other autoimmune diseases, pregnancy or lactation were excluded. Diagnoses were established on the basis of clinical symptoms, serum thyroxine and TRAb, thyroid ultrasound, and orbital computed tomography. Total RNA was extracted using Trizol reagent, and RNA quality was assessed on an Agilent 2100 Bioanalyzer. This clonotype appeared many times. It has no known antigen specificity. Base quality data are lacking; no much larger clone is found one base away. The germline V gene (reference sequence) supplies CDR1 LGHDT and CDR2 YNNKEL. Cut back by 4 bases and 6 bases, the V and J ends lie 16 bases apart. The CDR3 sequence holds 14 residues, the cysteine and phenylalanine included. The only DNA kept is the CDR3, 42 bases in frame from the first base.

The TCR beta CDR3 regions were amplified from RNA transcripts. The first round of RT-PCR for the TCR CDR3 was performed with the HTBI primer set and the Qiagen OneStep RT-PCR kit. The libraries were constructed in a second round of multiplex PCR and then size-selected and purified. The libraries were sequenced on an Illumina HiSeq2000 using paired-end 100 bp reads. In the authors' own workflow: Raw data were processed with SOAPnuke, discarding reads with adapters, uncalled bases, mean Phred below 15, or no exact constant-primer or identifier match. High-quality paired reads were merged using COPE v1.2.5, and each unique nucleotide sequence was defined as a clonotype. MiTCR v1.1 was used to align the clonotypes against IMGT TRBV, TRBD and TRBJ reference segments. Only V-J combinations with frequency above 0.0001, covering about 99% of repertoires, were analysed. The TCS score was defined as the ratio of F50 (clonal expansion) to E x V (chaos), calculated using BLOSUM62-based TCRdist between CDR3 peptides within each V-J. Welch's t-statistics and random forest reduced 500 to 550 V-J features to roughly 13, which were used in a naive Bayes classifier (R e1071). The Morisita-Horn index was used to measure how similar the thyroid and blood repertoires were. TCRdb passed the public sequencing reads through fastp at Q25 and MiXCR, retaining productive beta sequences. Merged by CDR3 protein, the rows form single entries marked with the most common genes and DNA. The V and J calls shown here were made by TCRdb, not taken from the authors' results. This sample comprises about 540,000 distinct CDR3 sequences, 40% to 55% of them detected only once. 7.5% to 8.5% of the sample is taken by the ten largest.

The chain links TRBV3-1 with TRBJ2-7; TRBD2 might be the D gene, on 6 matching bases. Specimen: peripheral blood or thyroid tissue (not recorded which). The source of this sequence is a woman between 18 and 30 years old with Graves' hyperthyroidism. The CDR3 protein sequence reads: CASSREAGTGEQYF. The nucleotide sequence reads TGTGCCAGCAGCCGGGAGGCGGGAACCGGCGAGCAGTACTTC.